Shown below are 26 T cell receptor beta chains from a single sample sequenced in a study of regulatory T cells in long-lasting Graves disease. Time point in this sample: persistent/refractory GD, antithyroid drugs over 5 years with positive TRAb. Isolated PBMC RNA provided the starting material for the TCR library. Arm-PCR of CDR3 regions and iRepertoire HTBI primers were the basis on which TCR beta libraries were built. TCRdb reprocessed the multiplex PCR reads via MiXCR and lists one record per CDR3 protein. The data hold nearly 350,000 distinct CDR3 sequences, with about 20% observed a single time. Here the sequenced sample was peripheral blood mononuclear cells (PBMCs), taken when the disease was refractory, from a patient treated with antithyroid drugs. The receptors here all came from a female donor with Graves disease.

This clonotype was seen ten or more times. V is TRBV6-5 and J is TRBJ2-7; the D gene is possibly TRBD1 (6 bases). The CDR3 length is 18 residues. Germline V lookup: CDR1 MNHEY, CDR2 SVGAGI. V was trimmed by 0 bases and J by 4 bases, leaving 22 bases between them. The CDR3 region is CASSYSLQGSKSSYEQYF. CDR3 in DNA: TGTGCCAGCAGTTACTCGCTCCAGGGGTCGAAATCAAGTTACGAGCAGTACTTC.

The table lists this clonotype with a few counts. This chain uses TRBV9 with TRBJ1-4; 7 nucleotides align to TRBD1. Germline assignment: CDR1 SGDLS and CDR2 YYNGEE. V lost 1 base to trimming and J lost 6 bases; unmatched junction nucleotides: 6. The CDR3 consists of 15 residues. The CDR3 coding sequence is TGTGCCAGCAGCGTAACCGGGACAGTTGATGAAAAACTGTTTTTT. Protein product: CASSVTGTVDEKLFF. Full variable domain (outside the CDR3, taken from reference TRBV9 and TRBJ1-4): DSGVTQTPKHLITATGQRVTLRCSPRSGDLSVYWYQQSLDQGLQFLIQYYNGEERAKGNILERFSAQQFPDLHSELNLSSLELGDSALYFCASSVTGTVDEKLFFGSGTQLSVL.

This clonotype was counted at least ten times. The CDR3 here is CASSLRGDDTEAFF. The CDR3 DNA reads TGTGCCAGCAGCTTAAGAGGGGATGACACTGAAGCTTTCTTT. This chain joins TRBV7-9 and TRBJ1-1, with D possibly TRBD1 on 5 matching bases. The V end was cut by 2 bases, the J end by 3 bases, with 10 bases between. Germline-derived CDR1 and CDR2 are SEHNR and FQNEAQ (reference sequence). This CDR3 is 14 amino acids long.

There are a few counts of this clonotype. This CDR3 reads CASSVARRSGNTIYF. The CDR3, as DNA: TGTGCCAGCAGCGTAGCCCGGCGCTCTGGAAACACCATATATTTT. The rearrangement joins TRBV9 to TRBJ1-3; D uncertain. Trimming stripped 0 bases from V and 0 bases from J, with 7 bases between. CDR1 and CDR2 from the germline V gene are SGDLS and YYNGEE. The CDR3 totals 15 residues.

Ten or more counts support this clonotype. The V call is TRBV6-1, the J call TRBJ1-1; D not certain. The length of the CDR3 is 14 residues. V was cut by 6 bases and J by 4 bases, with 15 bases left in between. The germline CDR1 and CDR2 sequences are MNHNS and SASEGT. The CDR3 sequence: CASSPTTVSTEAFF. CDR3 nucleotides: TGTGCCAGCAGCCCTACCACGGTTTCCACTGAAGCTTTCTTT.

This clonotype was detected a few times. CDR3 bases: TGCAGTGCTAAGCTTAGGGGGGGAGTGCGGGAGACCCAGTACTTC. Protein sequence: CSAKLRGGVRETQYF. V usage is TRBV20-1 and J usage is TRBJ2-5, with D possibly being TRBD2 (7 bases). The CDR3 is 15 residues long. Germline lookup yields CDR1 DFQATT and CDR2 SNEGSKA (reference sequence). V gave up 4 bases and J gave up 5 bases, with 20 bases separating them.

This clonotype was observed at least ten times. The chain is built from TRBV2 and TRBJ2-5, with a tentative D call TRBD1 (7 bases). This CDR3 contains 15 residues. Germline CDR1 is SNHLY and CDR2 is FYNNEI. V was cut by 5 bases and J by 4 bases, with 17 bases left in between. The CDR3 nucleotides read TGTGCCAGCAGTCCCGCGCAGGGGGGTAGAGAGACCCAGTACTTC. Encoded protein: CASSPAQGGRETQYF.

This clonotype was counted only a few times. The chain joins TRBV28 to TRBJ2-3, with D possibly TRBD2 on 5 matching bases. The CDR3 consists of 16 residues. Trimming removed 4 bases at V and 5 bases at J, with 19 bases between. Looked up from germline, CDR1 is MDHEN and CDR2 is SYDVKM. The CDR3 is CASSSPLTRAVDTQYF. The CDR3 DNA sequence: TGTGCCAGCAGTTCTCCCCTGACCCGAGCGGTAGATACGCAGTATTTT. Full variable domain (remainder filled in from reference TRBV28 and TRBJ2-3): DVKVTQSSRYLVKRTGEKVFLECVQDMDHENMFWYRQDPGLGLRLIYFSYDVKMKEKGDIPEGYSVSREKKERFSLILESASTNQTSMYLCASSSPLTRAVDTQYFGPGTRLTVL.

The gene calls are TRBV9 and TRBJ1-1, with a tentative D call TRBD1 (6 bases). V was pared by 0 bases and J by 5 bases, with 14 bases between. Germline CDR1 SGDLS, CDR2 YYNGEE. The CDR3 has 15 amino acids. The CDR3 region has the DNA TGTGCCAGCAGCGTAGGAGCCCTTAGGGGGACTGAAGCTTTCTTT. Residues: CASSVGALRGTEAFF.

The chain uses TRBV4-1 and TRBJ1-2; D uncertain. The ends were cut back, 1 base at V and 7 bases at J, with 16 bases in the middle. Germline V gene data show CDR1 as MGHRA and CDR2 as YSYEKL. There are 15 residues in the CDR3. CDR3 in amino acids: CASSQGLGRPFGYTF. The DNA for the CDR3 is TGCGCCAGCAGCCAAGGGCTGGGCCGCCCTTTTGGCTACACCTTC.

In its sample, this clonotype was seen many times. The CDR3 sequence: CASSLWWGGTVNTEAFF. The CDR3 DNA follows: TGCGCCAGCAGCTTGTGGTGGGGGGGAACAGTGAACACTGAAGCTTTCTTT. The J gene is TRBJ1-1, the V gene TRBV5-1, with TRBD1 as a possible D gene (5 bases). This CDR3 is 17 amino acids long. CDR1 SGHRS and CDR2 YFSETQ come from the germline V gene. Trimming stripped 1 base from V and 0 bases from J, with 16 bases between.

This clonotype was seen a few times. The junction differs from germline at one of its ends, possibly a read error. This CDR3 is CSAGDRYREGNNSPLHF. The CDR3 bases are TGCAGTGCTGGAGATCGGTACAGGGAGGGTAATAATTCACCCCTCCACTTT. V usage is TRBV20-1 and J usage is TRBJ1-6; possibly TRBD1 for D (6 bases). The CDR3 extends over 17 amino acids. Germline CDR1 DFQATT, CDR2 SNEGSKA (reference sequence).

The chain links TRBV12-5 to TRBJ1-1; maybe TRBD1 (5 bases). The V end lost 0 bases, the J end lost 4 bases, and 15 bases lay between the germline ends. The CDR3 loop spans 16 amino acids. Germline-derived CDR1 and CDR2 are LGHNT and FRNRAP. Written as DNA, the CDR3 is TGTGCTAGTGGTTTGGTACTGGACAACCGGGGCACTGAAGCTTTCTTT. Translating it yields CASGLVLDNRGTEAFF.

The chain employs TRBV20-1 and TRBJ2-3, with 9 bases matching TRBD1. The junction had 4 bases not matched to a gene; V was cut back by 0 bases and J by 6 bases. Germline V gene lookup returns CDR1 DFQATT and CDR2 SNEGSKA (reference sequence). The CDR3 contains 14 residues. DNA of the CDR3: TGCAGTGCTAGAGAAACAGGGGGCATGGATACGCAGTATTTT. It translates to CSARETGGMDTQYF.

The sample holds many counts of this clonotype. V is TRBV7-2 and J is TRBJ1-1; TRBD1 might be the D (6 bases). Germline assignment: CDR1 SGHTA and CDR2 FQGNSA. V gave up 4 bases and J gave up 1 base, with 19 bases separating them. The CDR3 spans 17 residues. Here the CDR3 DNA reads TGTGCCAGCAGCTCGTCCTCAGGGGCGACAGCGAACACTGAAGCTTTCTTT. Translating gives CASSSSSGATANTEAFF.

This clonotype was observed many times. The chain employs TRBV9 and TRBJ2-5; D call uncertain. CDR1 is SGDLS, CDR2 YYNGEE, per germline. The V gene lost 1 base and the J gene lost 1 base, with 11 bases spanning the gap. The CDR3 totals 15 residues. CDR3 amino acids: CASSVSPTSQETQYF. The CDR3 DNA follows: TGTGCCAGCAGCGTATCACCAACCAGCCAAGAGACCCAGTACTTC.

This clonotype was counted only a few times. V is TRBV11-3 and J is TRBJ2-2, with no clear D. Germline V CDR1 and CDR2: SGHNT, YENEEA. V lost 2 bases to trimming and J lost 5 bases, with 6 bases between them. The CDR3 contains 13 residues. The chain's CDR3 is CASSLFPTGELFF. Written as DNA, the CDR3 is TGTGCCAGCAGCTTATTTCCTACCGGGGAGCTGTTTTTT.

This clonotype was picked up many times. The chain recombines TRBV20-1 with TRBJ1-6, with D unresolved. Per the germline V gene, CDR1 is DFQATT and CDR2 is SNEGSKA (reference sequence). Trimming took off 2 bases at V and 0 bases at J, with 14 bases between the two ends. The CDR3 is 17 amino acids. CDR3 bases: TGCAGTGCTAGAAGCGGAGGCACTAGCTCCTATAATTCACCCCTCCACTTT. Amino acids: CSARSGGTSSYNSPLHF.

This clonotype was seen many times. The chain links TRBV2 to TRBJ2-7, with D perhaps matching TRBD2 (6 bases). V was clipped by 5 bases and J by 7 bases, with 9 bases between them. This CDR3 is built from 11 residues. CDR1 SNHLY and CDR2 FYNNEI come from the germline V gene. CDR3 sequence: CASSHRGEQYF. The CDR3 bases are TGTGCCAGCAGTCACCGGGGGGAGCAGTACTTC.

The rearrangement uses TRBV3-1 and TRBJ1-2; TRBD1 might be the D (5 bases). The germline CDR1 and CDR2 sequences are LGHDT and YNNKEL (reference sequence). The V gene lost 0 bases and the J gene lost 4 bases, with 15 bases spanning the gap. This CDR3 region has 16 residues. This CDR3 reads CASSQDGAKTAYGYTF. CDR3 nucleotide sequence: TGTGCCAGCAGCCAAGATGGGGCCAAAACTGCCTATGGCTACACCTTC.

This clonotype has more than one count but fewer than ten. CDR3 nucleotides: TGCAGTGCTAGATACACAACAGGGGTGGGCGAGCAGTACTTC. Protein product: CSARYTTGVGEQYF. V and J are TRBV20-1 and TRBJ2-7; 7 nucleotides agree with TRBD1. Germline V gene sequence: CDR1 DFQATT, CDR2 SNEGSKA (reference sequence). The CDR3 runs to 14 residues. Trimming took 2 bases from V and 6 from J; bases not matched to a gene: 10.

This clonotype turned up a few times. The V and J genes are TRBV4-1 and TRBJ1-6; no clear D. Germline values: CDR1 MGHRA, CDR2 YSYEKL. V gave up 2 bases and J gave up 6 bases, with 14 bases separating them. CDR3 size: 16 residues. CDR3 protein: CASSQKSTEFNSPLHF. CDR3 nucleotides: TGCGCCAGCAGCCAAAAATCGACTGAGTTTAATTCACCCCTCCACTTT.

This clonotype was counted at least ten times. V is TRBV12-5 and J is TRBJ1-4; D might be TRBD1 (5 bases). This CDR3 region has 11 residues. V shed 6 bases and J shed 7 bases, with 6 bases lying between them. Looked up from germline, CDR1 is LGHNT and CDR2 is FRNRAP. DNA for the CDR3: TGTGCTAGTGGCCAGGGTGAAAAACTGTTTTTT. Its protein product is CASGQGEKLFF.

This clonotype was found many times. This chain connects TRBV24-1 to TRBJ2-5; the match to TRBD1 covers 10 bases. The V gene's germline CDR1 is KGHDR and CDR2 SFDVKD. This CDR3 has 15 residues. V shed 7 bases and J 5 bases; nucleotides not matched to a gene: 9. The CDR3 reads CATSDIRDRGETQYF. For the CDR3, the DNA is TGTGCCACCAGCGATATCCGGGACAGGGGTGAGACCCAGTACTTC.

CDR3 in DNA: TGTGCCAGCATCAACAGGGGGTCATACTACAATGAGCAGTTCTTC. Translation gives CASINRGSYYNEQFF. The V gene is TRBV2, the J gene TRBJ2-1; TRBD1 aligns across 8 bases. The CDR3 extends over 15 amino acids. Germline loops: CDR1 SNHLY, CDR2 FYNNEI. J gave up 3 bases and V 7 bases, and 8 bases lay outside the gene matches.

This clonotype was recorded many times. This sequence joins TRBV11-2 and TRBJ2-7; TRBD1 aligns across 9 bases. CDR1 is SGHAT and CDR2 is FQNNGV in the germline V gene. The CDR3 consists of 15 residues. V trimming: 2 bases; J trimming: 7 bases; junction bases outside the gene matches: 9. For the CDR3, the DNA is TGTGCCAGCAGCTTATTTGGGACAGGGTCGAGGGAGCAGTACTTC. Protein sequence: CASSLFGTGSREQYF.